The clone carrying this T cell receptor (beta chain) has only a few counts. Its antigen is undetermined. This sample is part of a study of identical twins. Broader study findings: Sharing of beta out-of-frame sequences by twins showed a weaker excess.

The CDR3 totals 15 residues. V shed 7 bases and J shed 5 bases, with 18 bases lying between them. TCRdb processed the 5' RACE reads anew with MiXCR; each CDR3 protein has one entry. The sample records under 900,000 distinct CDR3 sequences, 10% to 15% being singletons. This sample also belongs to another study, concerning yellow fever vaccine responses in identical twins.

Sequenced input: PBMCs. This TCR was recovered from a woman between 18 and 29 years old in good health. The gene calls are TRBV12-3 or TRBV12-4 and TRBJ2-1, with D perhaps TRBD1 or TRBD2 (6 bases each). The CDR3 region has the DNA TGTGCCAGCACCCTCTCGGGGGCCGCTAACAATGAGCAGTTCTTC. Translating gives CASTLSGAANNEQFF.